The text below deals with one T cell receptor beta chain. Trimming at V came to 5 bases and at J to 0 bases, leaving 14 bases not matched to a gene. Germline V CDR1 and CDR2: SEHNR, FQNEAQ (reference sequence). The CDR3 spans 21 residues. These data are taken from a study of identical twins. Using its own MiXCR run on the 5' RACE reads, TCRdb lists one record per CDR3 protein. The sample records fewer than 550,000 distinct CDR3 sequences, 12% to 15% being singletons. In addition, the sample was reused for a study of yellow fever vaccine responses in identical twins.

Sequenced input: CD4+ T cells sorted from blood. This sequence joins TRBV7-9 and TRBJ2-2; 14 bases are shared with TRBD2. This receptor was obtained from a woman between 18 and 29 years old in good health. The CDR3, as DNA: TGTGCCAGCAGCCCATTGCCGGGACTAGCGGGAGTTAACTCGAACACCGGGGAGCTGTTTTTT. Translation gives CASSPLPGLAGVNSNTGELFF.